This TCR beta chain was recovered during a study of cytomegalovirus exposure and HLA in healthy donors. Overall study results and limits: TCR beta V segments were, for the most part, productive about 87% or about 30% of the time in an earlier analysis. The authors later linked a missense DCLRE1C variant to TCR beta V- and J-gene trimming. In a later analysis, at a false discovery rate of 0.05, 17,000 or so TCR beta sequences matched HLA alleles.

This clone came up once. Its specificity is unknown. The CDR3 contains 15 residues. Trimming left V 3 bases short and J 2 bases short, with 13 bases between. Germline V gene data show CDR1 as LNHDA and CDR2 as SQIVND (reference sequence). PCR amplification relied on 60 Vbeta primers (plus 13 Jbeta primers). Sequencing used immunoSEQ multiplex PCR; TCRdb keeps in-frame clones, though not all of them. The sample has 85,000 to 110,000 clones; around 82% are singletons. The specimen sequenced was PBMCs. The chain has TRBV19 and TRBJ1-1; D possibly corresponds to TRBD1 (6 bases). This TCR was recovered from a woman aged 18-30 years in good health and CMV-seropositive. CDR3 sequence reads: CASSIKGDGNTEAFF. The CDR3 region has the DNA TGTGCCAGTAGTATTAAGGGGGACGGAAACACTGAAGCTTTCTTT.